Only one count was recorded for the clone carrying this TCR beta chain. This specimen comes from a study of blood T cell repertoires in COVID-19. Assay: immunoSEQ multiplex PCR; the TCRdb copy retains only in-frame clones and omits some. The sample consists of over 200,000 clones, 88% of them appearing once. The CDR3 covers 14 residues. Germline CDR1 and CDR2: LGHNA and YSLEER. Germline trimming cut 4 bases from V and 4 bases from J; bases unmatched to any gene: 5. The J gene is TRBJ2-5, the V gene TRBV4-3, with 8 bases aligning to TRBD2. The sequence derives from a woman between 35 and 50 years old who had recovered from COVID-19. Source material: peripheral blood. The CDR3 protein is CASSPLAGGETQYF. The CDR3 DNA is TGCGCCAGCAGCCCCCTAGCGGGCGGAGAGACCCAGTACTTC.